The entry that follows covers one TCR beta chain sequence. The data derive from a study of T cells in Graves' hyperthyroidism and ophthalmopathy. CDR1 is SGDLS and CDR2 is YYNGEE in the germline V gene. The CDR3 is 14 residues long. V lost 0 bases and J 6 bases, leaving 9 bases between the germline ends. Template material for amplifying TCR beta CDR3 regions consisted of RNA transcripts. RT-PCR in the first round (using the HTBI primer set) targeted the TCR CDR3. Via MiXCR, TCRdb re-called the multiplex PCR reads, giving one row per CDR3 protein. There are about 610,000 distinct CDR3 sequences in the sample; roughly 14% occur only once, and approximately 4.3% lies in the top ten.

The TCR comes from a woman aged 40 to 55 with Graves' ophthalmopathy. The rearrangement uses TRBV9 and TRBJ2-2; D call uncertain. The material sequenced was blood. The CDR3 DNA is TGTGCCAGCAGCGTAGGGGGTGCCGCCGGGGAGCTGTTTTTT. Its protein product is CASSVGGAAGELFF.